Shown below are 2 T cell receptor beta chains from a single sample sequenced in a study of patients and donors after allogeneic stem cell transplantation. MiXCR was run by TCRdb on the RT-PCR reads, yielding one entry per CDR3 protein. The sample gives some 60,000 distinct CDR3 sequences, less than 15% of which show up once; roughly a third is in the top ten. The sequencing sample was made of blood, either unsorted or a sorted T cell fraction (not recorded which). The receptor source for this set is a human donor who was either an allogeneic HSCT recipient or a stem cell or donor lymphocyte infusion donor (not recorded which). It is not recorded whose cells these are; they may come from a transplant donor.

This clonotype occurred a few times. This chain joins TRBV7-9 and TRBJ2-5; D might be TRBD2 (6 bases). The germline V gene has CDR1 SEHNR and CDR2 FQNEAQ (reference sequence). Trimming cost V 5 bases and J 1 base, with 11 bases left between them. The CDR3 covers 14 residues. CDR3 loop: CASSVGTAQETQYF. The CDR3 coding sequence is TGTGCCAGCAGCGTAGGGACTGCCCAAGAGACCCAGTACTTC. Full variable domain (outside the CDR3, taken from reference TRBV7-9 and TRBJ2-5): DTGVSQNPRHKITKRGQNVTFRCDPISEHNRLYWYRQTLGQGPEFLTYFQNEAQLEKSRLLSDRFSAERPKGSFSTLEIQRTEQGDSAMYLCASSVGTAQETQYFGPGTRLLVL.

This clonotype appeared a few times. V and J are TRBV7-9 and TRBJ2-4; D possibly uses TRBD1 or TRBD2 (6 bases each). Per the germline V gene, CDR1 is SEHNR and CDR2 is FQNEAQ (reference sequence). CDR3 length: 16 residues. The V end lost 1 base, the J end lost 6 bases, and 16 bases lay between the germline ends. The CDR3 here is CASSLVGGFTGNIQYF. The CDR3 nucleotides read TGTGCCAGCAGCTTAGTAGGGGGGTTCACCGGAAACATTCAGTACTTC. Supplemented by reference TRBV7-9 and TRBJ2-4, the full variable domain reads DTGVSQNPRHKITKRGQNVTFRCDPISEHNRLYWYRQTLGQGPEFLTYFQNEAQLEKSRLLSDRFSAERPKGSFSTLEIQRTEQGDSAMYLCASSLVGGFTGNIQYFGAGTRLSVL.